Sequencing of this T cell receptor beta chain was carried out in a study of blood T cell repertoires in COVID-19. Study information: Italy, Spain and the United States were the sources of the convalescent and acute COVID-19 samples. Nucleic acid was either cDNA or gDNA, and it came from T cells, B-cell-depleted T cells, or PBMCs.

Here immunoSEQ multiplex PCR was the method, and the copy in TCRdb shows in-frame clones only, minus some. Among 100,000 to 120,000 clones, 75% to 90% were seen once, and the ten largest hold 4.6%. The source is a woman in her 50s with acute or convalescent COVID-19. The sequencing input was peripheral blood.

CDR3 protein: CASSVAVATIYF. The CDR3 bases are TGTGCCAGCAGTGTGGCGGTGGCGACCATATATTTT. V gene TRBV2 combines with J gene TRBJ1-3; D unresolved. V lost 4 bases to trimming and J lost 10 bases, with 11 bases between them. CDR3 length: 12 amino acids. Germline lookup yields CDR1 SNHLY and CDR2 FYNNEI.